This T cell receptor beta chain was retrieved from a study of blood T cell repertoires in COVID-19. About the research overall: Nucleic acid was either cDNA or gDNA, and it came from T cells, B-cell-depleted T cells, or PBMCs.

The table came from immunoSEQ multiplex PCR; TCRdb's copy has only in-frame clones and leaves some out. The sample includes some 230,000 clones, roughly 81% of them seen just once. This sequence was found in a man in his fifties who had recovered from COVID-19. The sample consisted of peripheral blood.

The CDR3 DNA is TGTGCCAGCAGTGGCCCACGCAGGTTCAACACTGAAGCTTTCTTT. Translation gives CASSGPRRFNTEAFF. The rearrangement joins TRBV28 to TRBJ1-1; unclear D gene. With 5 bases removed from V and 2 bases from J, the gap between germline ends came to 15 bases. Germline V gives CDR1 MDHEN, CDR2 SYDVKM. The CDR3 is made up of 15 amino acids.